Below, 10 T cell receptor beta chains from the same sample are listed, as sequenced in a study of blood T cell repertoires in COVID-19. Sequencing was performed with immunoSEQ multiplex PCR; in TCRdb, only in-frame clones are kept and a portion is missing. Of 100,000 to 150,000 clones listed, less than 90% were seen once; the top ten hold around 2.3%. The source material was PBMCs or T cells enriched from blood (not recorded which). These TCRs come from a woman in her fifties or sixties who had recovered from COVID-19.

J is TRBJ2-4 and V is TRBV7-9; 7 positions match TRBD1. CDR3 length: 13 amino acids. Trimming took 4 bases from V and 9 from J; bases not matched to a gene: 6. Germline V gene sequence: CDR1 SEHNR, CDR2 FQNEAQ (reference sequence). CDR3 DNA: TGTGCCAGCAGCTCCGGGCCAGGGGGCATTCAGTACTTC. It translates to CASSSGPGGIQYF.

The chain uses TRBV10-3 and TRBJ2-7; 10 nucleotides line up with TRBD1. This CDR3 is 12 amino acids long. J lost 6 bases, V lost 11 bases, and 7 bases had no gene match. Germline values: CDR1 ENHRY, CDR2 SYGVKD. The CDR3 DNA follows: TGTGCCTCTGCGGGGACAGGGGTCGAGCAGTACTTC. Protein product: CASAGTGVEQYF.

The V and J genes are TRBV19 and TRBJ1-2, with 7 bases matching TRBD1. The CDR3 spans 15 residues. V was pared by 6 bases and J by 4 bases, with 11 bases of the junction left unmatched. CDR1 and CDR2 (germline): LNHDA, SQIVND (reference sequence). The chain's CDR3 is CASRRVTGQTYGYTF. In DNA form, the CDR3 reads TGTGCCAGTAGGAGGGTAACGGGACAGACCTATGGCTACACCTTC.

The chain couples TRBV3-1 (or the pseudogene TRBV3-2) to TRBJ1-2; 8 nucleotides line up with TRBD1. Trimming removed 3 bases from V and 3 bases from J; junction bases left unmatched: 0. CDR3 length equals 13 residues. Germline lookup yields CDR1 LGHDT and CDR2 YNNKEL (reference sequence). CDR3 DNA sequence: TGTGCCAGCAGCCAGACAGGGGACTATGGCTACACCTTC. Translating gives CASSQTGDYGYTF.

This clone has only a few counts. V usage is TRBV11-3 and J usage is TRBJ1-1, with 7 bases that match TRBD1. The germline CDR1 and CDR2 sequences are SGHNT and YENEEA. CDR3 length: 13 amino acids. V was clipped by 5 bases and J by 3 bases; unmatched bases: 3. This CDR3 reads CASSRTGDTEAFF. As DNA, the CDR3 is TGTGCCAGCAGCAGAACAGGGGACACTGAAGCTTTCTTT.

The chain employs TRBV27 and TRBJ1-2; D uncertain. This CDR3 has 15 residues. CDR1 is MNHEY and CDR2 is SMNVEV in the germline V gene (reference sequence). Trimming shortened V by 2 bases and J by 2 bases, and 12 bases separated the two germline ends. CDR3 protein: CASSLSGGANYGYTF. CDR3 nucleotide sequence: TGTGCCAGCAGTTTAAGCGGCGGAGCGAACTATGGCTACACCTTC.

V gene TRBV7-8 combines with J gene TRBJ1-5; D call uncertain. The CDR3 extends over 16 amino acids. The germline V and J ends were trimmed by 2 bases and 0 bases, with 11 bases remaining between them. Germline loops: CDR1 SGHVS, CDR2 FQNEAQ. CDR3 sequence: CASSLSRFSSNQPQHF. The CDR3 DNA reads TGTGCCAGCAGCTTATCCAGGTTTTCTAGCAATCAGCCCCAGCATTTT.

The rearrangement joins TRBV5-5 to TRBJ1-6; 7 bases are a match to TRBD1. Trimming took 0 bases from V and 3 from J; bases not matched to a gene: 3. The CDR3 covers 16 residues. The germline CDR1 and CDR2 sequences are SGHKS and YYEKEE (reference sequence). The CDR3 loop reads CASSLVQGGYNSPLHF. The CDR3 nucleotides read TGTGCCAGCAGCTTGGTTCAGGGGGGCTATAATTCACCCCTCCACTTT.

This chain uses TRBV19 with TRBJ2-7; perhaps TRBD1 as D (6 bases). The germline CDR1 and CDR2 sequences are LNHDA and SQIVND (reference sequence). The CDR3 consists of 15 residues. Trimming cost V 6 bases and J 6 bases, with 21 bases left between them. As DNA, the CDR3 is TGTGCCAGTAGCTTATCCCGTGTTGGGGGCTCCGAGCAGTACTTC. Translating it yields CASSLSRVGGSEQYF.

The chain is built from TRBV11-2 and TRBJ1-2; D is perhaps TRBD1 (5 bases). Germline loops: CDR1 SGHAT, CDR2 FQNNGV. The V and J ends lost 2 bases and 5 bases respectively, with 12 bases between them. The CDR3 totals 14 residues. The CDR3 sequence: CASSLSGGYYGYTF. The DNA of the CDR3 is TGTGCCAGCAGCTTATCGGGGGGTTATTATGGCTACACCTTC.